These T cell receptor beta chains were read from a single sample in a study of blood T cell repertoires in COVID-19. The protocol was immunoSEQ multiplex PCR, while the TCRdb copy is restricted to in-frame clones and leaves out a portion. This table has 150,000 to 180,000 clones, 91% appearing once. Material for sequencing was peripheral blood. The receptors here all came from a man aged 50-59 years with acute or convalescent COVID-19. CDR3s include the opening cysteine and the closing phenylalanine or tryptophan. The D gene is left open where the match is weak. Clone size is not always given. Where it is, it says once, few, many or a class for expanded clones.

j_call,d_call,v_call,clone_size,cdr3_nt,cdr3_aa
TRBJ1-5,TRBD1,TRBV6-5,once,TGTGCCAGCAGCAAACAGGGGATGAGCAATCAGCCCCAGCATTTT,CASSKQGMSNQPQHF
TRBJ1-4,NA,TRBV9,NA,TGTGCCAGCAGCGTAGGTCTGGCGGCAAATGAAAAACTGTTTTTT,CASSVGLAANEKLFF
TRBJ1-2,NA,TRBV28,NA,TGTGCCAGCGGGTTGGCGGCAGTTGACGTTGGCTATGGCTACACCTTC,CASGLAAVDVGYGYTF
TRBJ2-5,TRBD2,TRBV29-1,NA,TGCAGCGTTAGTGGGAGGGCCGGAGAGACCCAGTACTTC,CSVSGRAGETQYF
TRBJ2-2,NA,TRBV5-1,NA,TGCGCCAGCAGCTTGGTTGGGAGGACCGGGGAGCTGTTTTTT,CASSLVGRTGELFF
TRBJ1-5,TRBD1,TRBV18,NA,TGTGCCAGCTCAGCTACAGGGGGTGGCAATCAGCCCCAGCATTTT,CASSATGGGNQPQHF
TRBJ1-2,TRBD1,TRBV5-4,NA,TGTGCCAGCAGCCCCGGGACAGCTAACTATGGCTACACCTTC,CASSPGTANYGYTF
TRBJ2-1,TRBD2,TRBV28,NA,TGTGCCAGCAGTATAGGGGCGGGAGGAAGGACCTACAATGAGCAGTTCTTC,CASSIGAGGRTYNEQFF
TRBJ2-1,TRBD2,TRBV4-2,NA,TGTGCCAGCAGCCTCGGACTAGCGGGAGGAAGTAATGAGCAGTTCTTC,CASSLGLAGGSNEQFF
TRBJ1-1,NA,TRBV19,NA,TGTGCCAGTAGTTCCACGGACGGGGGGGACACTGAAGCTTTCTTT,CASSSTDGGDTEAFF